Each of the 32 T cell receptor beta chains below was sequenced from the same sample in a study of long-term antiretroviral therapy in people with HIV. An immunoSEQ assay, version v3.0, was performed at survey level. Sequencing used immunoSEQ multiplex PCR; TCRdb keeps in-frame clones, though not all of them. Altogether about 29,000 clones are present, roughly 92% being singletons, with the ten largest covering over 9%. Sequenced material: unsorted PBMCs, taken 6.2 years after starting antiretroviral therapy. The receptors originated from a middle-aged man with HIV.

The V gene is TRBV15, the J gene TRBJ1-5; D not resolved. This CDR3 has 15 amino acids. Trimming cost V 0 bases and J 1 base, with 7 bases left between them. Germline CDR1 LNHNV, CDR2 YYDKDF (reference sequence). The CDR3 DNA is TGTGCCACCAGCAGAGATCTGGGGAGCAATCAGCCCCAGCATTTT. Protein: CATSRDLGSNQPQHF.

This sequence joins TRBV5-1 and TRBJ2-7, with 13 nucleotides matching TRBD2. In germline, CDR1 is SGHRS, CDR2 YFSETQ. J lost 5 bases, V lost 6 bases, and 5 bases had no gene match. The CDR3 sequence is 14 residues long. In nucleotides, the CDR3 is TGCGCCAGCAAACTAGCGGGGGGGAGGAACGAGCAGTACTTC. This sequence encodes CASKLAGGRNEQYF.

The rearrangement uses TRBV7-7 and TRBJ2-7; 8 positions agree with TRBD1. CDR1 is SSHAT, CDR2 FNYEAQ, per germline (reference sequence). The CDR3 is 15 amino acids. Losses at the gene ends were 5 bases for V and 1 base for J; bases not matched to a gene: 7. CDR3 nucleotide sequence: TGTGCCAGCAGCCCGAGTGACAGGGGATCCTACGAGCAGTACTTC. It yields the protein CASSPSDRGSYEQYF.

The chain recombines TRBV15 with TRBJ1-2, with TRBD1 matching over 7 bases. The CDR3 spans 13 residues. Germline loops: CDR1 LNHNV, CDR2 YYDKDF (reference sequence). The V segment lost 4 bases and the J segment 7 bases; nucleotides outside the gene matches: 6. The CDR3 nucleotides are TGTGCCACCAGCAACAGGGGTGATGGTGGCTACACCTTC. Protein product: CATSNRGDGGYTF.

V gene TRBV5-1 combines with J gene TRBJ2-1; possibly TRBD2 for D (5 bases). Trimming left V 4 bases short and J 5 bases short, with 10 bases between. The length of the CDR3 is 13 residues. The V gene's germline CDR1 is SGHRS and CDR2 YFSETQ. CDR3 DNA sequence: TGCGCCAGCAGCACGCTAGCTGACAATGAGCAGTTCTTC. Translation gives CASSTLADNEQFF.

The chain recombines TRBV7-2 with TRBJ1-2, with no clear D. The germline CDR1 and CDR2 sequences are SGHTA and FQGNSA. CDR3 length equals 14 residues. Trimming shortened V by 5 bases and J by 4 bases, and 14 bases separated the two germline ends. In DNA, the CDR3 is TGTGCCAGCAGCCCGGTGGCGGAGGTCTATGGCTACACCTTC. As protein: CASSPVAEVYGYTF.

V gene TRBV6-5 combines with J gene TRBJ2-1; 11 bases line up with TRBD2. V gave up 2 bases and J gave up 12 bases; unmatched junction bases: 9. This CDR3 has 15 amino acids. From germline, CDR1 is MNHEY and CDR2 SVGAGI. CDR3 region: CASSYVSGGAFVQFF. The CDR3 coding sequence is TGTGCCAGCAGTTACGTTAGCGGGGGGGCCTTTGTGCAGTTCTTC.

This clone was seen only a few times. This chain links TRBV7-3 with TRBJ1-1; D gene ambiguous. The CDR3 runs 13 residues. Germline-derived CDR1 and CDR2 are SGHTA and FQGTGA. V lost 2 bases and J 0 bases, leaving 4 bases between the germline ends. The CDR3 nucleotides read TGTGCCAGCAGCTTACAGTTGAACACTGAAGCTTTCTTT. Protein product: CASSLQLNTEAFF.

This chain's CDR3 is CASSPGQGDTEAFF. CDR3 in DNA: TGTGCCAGCAGTCCGGGACAGGGTGACACTGAAGCTTTCTTT. The chain has TRBV6-1 and TRBJ1-1; 9 positions match TRBD1. The CDR3 extends over 14 amino acids. Germline assignment: CDR1 MNHNS and CDR2 SASEGT. Trimming cost V 5 bases and J 3 bases; bases outside gene matches: 4.

J is TRBJ1-1 and V is TRBV20-1, with D hard to call. V was clipped by 5 bases and J by 5 bases, with 6 bases between them. Germline V lookup: CDR1 DFQATT, CDR2 SNEGSKA (reference sequence). CDR3 length equals 10 residues. In DNA, the CDR3 is TGCAGTGCTCCCCAGACTGAAGCTTTCTTT. It encodes CSAPQTEAFF.

This chain links TRBV4-1 with TRBJ1-1, with unresolved D. CDR1 is MGHRA and CDR2 is YSYEKL in the germline V gene. The CDR3 runs to 15 residues. Trimming took off 4 bases at V and 4 bases at J, with 16 bases between the two ends. CDR3: CASSPGRAAFTEAFF. The CDR3 DNA reads as TGCGCCAGCAGCCCAGGTAGGGCGGCGTTCACTGAAGCTTTCTTT.

This chain connects TRBV29-1 to TRBJ1-2; tentatively, D is TRBD1 (6 bases). Between the trimmed V and J ends, which lost 5 bases and 0 bases, there was a span of 10 bases. CDR3 length: 13 amino acids. CDR1 SQVTM and CDR2 ANQGSEA come from the germline V gene. The CDR3 region has the DNA TGCAGCGTTTGGGACATCTCTAACTATGGCTACACCTTC. It codes for CSVWDISNYGYTF.

The genes are TRBV10-3 and TRBJ2-1; TRBD1 matches 8 bases. Germline CDR1 is ENHRY and CDR2 is SYGVKD. J lost 4 bases, V lost 2 bases, and 7 bases had no gene match. This CDR3 region has 16 residues. CDR3 loop: CAISEPGTGAYNEQFF. CDR3 coding DNA: TGTGCCATCAGTGAGCCGGGGACAGGAGCTTACAATGAGCAGTTCTTC.

The V call is TRBV5-5, the J call TRBJ1-5, with D possibly being TRBD1 (6 bases). The germline gives CDR1 SGHKS, CDR2 YYEKEE (reference sequence). The CDR3 is made up of 15 amino acids. Trimming took 4 bases from V and 6 from J, leaving 17 bases between them. This chain's CDR3 is CASSPPGAGGQPQHF. CDR3 in DNA: TGTGCCAGCAGCCCCCCAGGGGCGGGGGGTCAGCCCCAGCATTTT.

The J gene is TRBJ1-1, the V gene TRBV29-1, with D perhaps TRBD1 (6 bases). CDR1 SQVTM and CDR2 ANQGSEA come from the germline V gene. Trimming removed 4 bases at V and 1 base at J, with 10 bases between. The CDR3 consists of 13 residues. CDR3 DNA sequence: TGCAGCGTTGTGGACAGAGCGAACACTGAAGCTTTCTTT. It encodes CSVVDRANTEAFF.

The genes are TRBV11-2 and TRBJ2-1; TRBD2 agrees at 10 bases. After removal of 1 base from V and 3 bases from J, the junction contained 0 bases not matched to a gene. Germline V gene data show CDR1 as SGHAT and CDR2 as FQNNGV. The CDR3 has 15 residues. Written as DNA, the CDR3 is TGTGCCAGCAGCTTAGGACTAGCGGGCTACAATGAGCAGTTCTTC. It yields the protein CASSLGLAGYNEQFF.

V gene TRBV14 combines with J gene TRBJ2-7; D perhaps matches TRBD1 (6 bases). Looked up from germline, CDR1 is SGHDN and CDR2 is FVKESK. The V end was cut by 1 base, the J end by 0 bases, with 13 bases between. This CDR3 is 16 amino acids long. Here the CDR3 DNA reads TGTGCCAGCAGCCAAGCAAGGGGGTCCAACTCCTACGAGCAGTACTTC. It specifies CASSQARGSNSYEQYF.

The CDR3 reads CASSEPGWTEAFF. The CDR3 nucleotides read TGCGCCAGCAGTGAGCCCGGTTGGACTGAAGCTTTCTTT. V is TRBV10-1 and J is TRBJ1-1, with D hard to call. V lost 2 bases and J lost 5, with 9 bases in between. Germline values: CDR1 WNHNN, CDR2 SYGVQD (reference sequence). The CDR3 loop spans 13 amino acids.

The chain carries TRBV19 and TRBJ1-6; no firm D call. The V end lost 3 bases, the J end lost 7 bases, and 13 bases lay between the germline ends. Germline values: CDR1 LNHDA, CDR2 SQIVND (reference sequence). The CDR3 covers 15 residues. CDR3 DNA: TGTGCCAGTAGTATCTTGGCACACCCAAATTCACCCCTCCACTTT. Amino acid sequence: CASSILAHPNSPLHF.

The J gene is TRBJ1-4, the V gene TRBV12-5; no reliable D call. The CDR3 runs 13 residues. The ends were cut back, 7 bases at V and 3 bases at J, with 9 bases in the middle. Germline V gene lookup returns CDR1 LGHNT and CDR2 FRNRAP. The CDR3 region has the DNA TGTGCTAGTGCCTTTAAGTCTAATGAAAAACTGTTTTTT. Its protein product is CASAFKSNEKLFF.

This chain joins TRBV4-2 and TRBJ2-1; 12 bases agree with TRBD2. CDR1 is LGHNA, CDR2 YNFKEQ, per germline. The CDR3 sequence is 17 residues long. The V and J ends lost 3 bases and 2 bases, in that order; junction bases with no gene match: 5. This CDR3 is CASSQAGLAGPYNEQFF. The CDR3 DNA is TGTGCCAGCAGCCAGGCCGGACTAGCGGGGCCCTACAATGAGCAGTTCTTC.

This chain links TRBV6-5 with TRBJ1-1; possibly TRBD1 for D (6 bases). The V end was cut by 0 bases, the J end by 3 bases, with 8 bases between. Germline CDR1 and CDR2: MNHEY and SVGAGI. The CDR3 has 14 amino acids. The CDR3 DNA follows: TGTGCCAGCAGTTACTCCCAGGGGTACACTGAAGCTTTCTTT. It translates to CASSYSQGYTEAFF.

The V call is TRBV14, the J call TRBJ2-7; no clear D. This CDR3 spans 13 amino acids. The V gene lost 2 bases and the J gene lost 5 bases, with 10 bases spanning the gap. Per the germline V gene, CDR1 is SGHDN and CDR2 is FVKESK. In DNA form, the CDR3 reads TGTGCCAGCAGCCAATGGCAGGCCAACGAGCAGTACTTC. Protein sequence: CASSQWQANEQYF.

This clone was recorded once. This chain uses TRBV2 with TRBJ2-5; D is possibly TRBD2 (6 bases). The CDR3 has 13 residues. V was pared by 6 bases and J by 7 bases, with 15 bases between. Germline V gene lookup returns CDR1 SNHLY and CDR2 FYNNEI. The CDR3 is CASRRDPEGTQYF. For the CDR3, the DNA is TGTGCCAGCAGAAGGGACCCGGAGGGGACCCAGTACTTC.

The chain joins TRBV5-5 to TRBJ2-3; D tentatively fits TRBD1 or TRBD2 (6 bases each). Germline CDR1 SGHKS, CDR2 YYEKEE (reference sequence). V was pared by 1 base and J by 6 bases, with 12 bases between. The CDR3 consists of 14 residues. CDR3 DNA sequence: TGTGCCAGCAGCTTGACGGGGGCGTCGGATACGCAGTATTTT. Protein: CASSLTGASDTQYF. Combining the CDR3 with reference TRBV5-5 and TRBJ2-3 gives the whole variable domain DAGVTQSPTHLIKTRGQQVTLRCSPISGHKSVSWYQQVLGQGPQFIFQYYEKEERGRGNFPDRFSARQFPNYSSELNVNALLLGDSALYLCASSLTGASDTQYFGPGTRLTVL.

The chain carries TRBV6-6 and TRBJ2-7, with TRBD2 as a possible D gene (5 bases). The V gene's germline CDR1 is MNHNY and CDR2 SVGAGI (reference sequence). This CDR3 has 14 residues. Trimming removed 6 bases at V and 1 base at J, with 13 bases between. The DNA for the CDR3 is TGTGCCAGCAGATCGACCCGAGGGTCCTACGAGCAGTACTTC. It translates to CASRSTRGSYEQYF.

V is TRBV10-1 and J is TRBJ2-7; D gene ambiguous. The CDR3 runs to 14 residues. Germline-derived CDR1 and CDR2 are WNHNN and SYGVQD (reference sequence). V was pared by 0 bases and J by 6 bases, with 12 bases between. The CDR3 DNA sequence: TGCGCCAGCAGTGAGTCTGGGTCGGAGAGCGAGCAGTACTTC. This encodes CASSESGSESEQYF.

The rearrangement links TRBV4-1 to TRBJ2-7, with TRBD1 identical over 9 bases. Germline CDR1 MGHRA, CDR2 YSYEKL. The CDR3 spans 14 residues. The ends lost 3 bases at V and 2 bases at J; junction bases unmatched: 2. The CDR3 is CASSQGQGTYEQYF. The CDR3, as DNA: TGCGCCAGCAGCCAGGGACAGGGAACCTACGAGCAGTACTTC.

This chain joins TRBV25-1 and TRBJ1-5, with D unresolved. CDR1 and CDR2 from the germline V gene are MGHDK and SYGVNS. Trimming pared 2 bases from V and 0 bases from J, leaving 8 bases between. The CDR3 is made up of 15 amino acids. This chain's CDR3 is CASSEGGYSNQPQHF. In DNA, the CDR3 is TGTGCCAGCAGTGAAGGAGGTTATAGCAATCAGCCCCAGCATTTT. The variable domain in full, with the rest retrieved from reference TRBV25-1 and TRBJ1-5, is EADIYQTPRYLVIGTGKKITLECSQTMGHDKMYWYQQDPGMELHLIHYSYGVNSTEKGDLSSESTVSRIRTEHFPLTLESARPSHTSQYLCASSEGGYSNQPQHFGDGTRLSIL.

The V and J genes are TRBV7-3 and TRBJ2-1; 9 bases match TRBD2. The V gene's germline CDR1 is SGHTA and CDR2 FQGTGA. The J segment lost 6 bases and the V segment lost 6 bases, leaving 9 bases of the junction unmatched. This CDR3 region has 15 residues. The CDR3 coding sequence is TGTGCCAGCAGGATCAGCGGGGGGCCGGCCAATGAGCAGTTCTTC. Residues: CASRISGGPANEQFF.

The rearrangement uses TRBV28 and TRBJ2-7, with a tentative D call TRBD1 (6 bases). Trimming cost V 3 bases and J 3 bases, with 15 bases left between them. This CDR3 contains 15 residues. CDR1 is MDHEN, CDR2 SYDVKM, per germline. The CDR3 nucleotides are TGTGCCAGCAGTTTCAACAGGGTGGAGGTCTACGAGCAGTACTTC. Translating it yields CASSFNRVEVYEQYF.

The chain uses TRBV6-1 and TRBJ2-5, with a weak D call TRBD1 (6 bases). V lost 8 bases, J lost 2 bases, and 12 bases lay in between. The CDR3 loop spans 13 amino acids. CDR1 and CDR2 (germline): MNHNS, SASEGT. The CDR3 nucleotides are TGTGCCAGCTGGGGACAAGTTCAAGAGACCCAGTACTTC. Protein: CASWGQVQETQYF.